This passage covers 29 T cell receptor beta chains from one sample sequenced in a study of blood T cells in healthy people across ages. Sample-barcoded 5' priming and a J-beta primer mix drove a second PCR of roughly 6 to 12 cycles. TCRdb redid the calling of the 5' RACE reads with MiXCR, one entry per CDR3 protein. This table has about 1.4 million distinct CDR3 sequences, almost 60% appearing once. The sequencing sample was made of blood. The receptors here all came from a man between 18 and 29 years old in good health.

This clonotype has only a few counts. This chain connects TRBV12-3 or TRBV12-4 to TRBJ2-5, with D perhaps TRBD1 (6 bases). The end of the DNA is better explained by TRBJ2-7, so the J call may be wrong. The CDR3 contains 15 residues. The CDR3 nucleotides read TGTGCCAGCAGTTTGTGGGACACCAGCTCCTACGAGCAGTACTTC. It yields the protein CASSLWDTSSYEQYF.

V and J are TRBV12-3 or TRBV12-4 and TRBJ2-4; D is tentatively TRBD1 or TRBD2 (5 bases each). The DNA matches TRBJ2-7 better at its end, which makes the J call doubtful. The CDR3 loop spans 14 amino acids. The CDR3 DNA sequence: TGTGCCAGCCGCTTTGGGTGGGGGTCCCACGAGCAGTACTTC. It yields the protein CASRFGWGSHEQYF.

The chain has TRBV6-5 and TRBJ2-3, with 7 bases lining up with TRBD1. This CDR3 contains 16 residues. Trimming at V came to 0 bases and at J to 2 bases, leaving 5 bases not matched to a gene. CDR1 and CDR2 (germline): MNHEY, SVGAGI. This chain's CDR3 is CASSYSGTDYTDTQYF. Here the CDR3 DNA reads TGTGCCAGCAGTTACTCCGGGACAGATTACACAGATACGCAGTATTTT.

V is TRBV5-1 and J is TRBJ2-1; 9 positions agree with TRBD1. Germline lookup yields CDR1 SGHRS and CDR2 YFSETQ. V gave up 4 bases and J gave up 7 bases; unmatched junction bases: 12. This CDR3 region has 16 residues. The CDR3 DNA follows: TGCGCCAGCAGCCCCGGCTGGACAGGGGTGGTGAATGAGCAGTTCTTC. This translates into CASSPGWTGVVNEQFF.

The rearrangement uses TRBV18 and TRBJ1-1, with 7 bases that match TRBD1. The CDR3 extends over 15 amino acids. J was trimmed by 4 bases and V by 3 bases; bases with no gene match: 8. Per the germline V gene, CDR1 is KGHSH and CDR2 is LQKENI. CDR3 nucleotide sequence: TGTGCCAGCTCACCCACGAGGGGGCTCGGCACTGAAGCTTTCTTT. Translating it yields CASSPTRGLGTEAFF.

The sample holds a few counts of this clonotype. The chain is built from TRBV10-3 and TRBJ1-2; D is unclear. CDR1 and CDR2 (germline): ENHRY, SYGVKD. The CDR3 contains 14 residues. Trimming removed 4 bases at V and 0 bases at J, with 9 bases between. The CDR3 coding sequence is TGTGCCATCAGTGGGAAGGGAGCTAACTATGGCTACACCTTC. As protein: CAISGKGANYGYTF.

There are a few counts of this clonotype. The chain links TRBV15 to TRBJ2-7; no reliable D call. From germline, CDR1 is LNHNV and CDR2 YYDKDF (reference sequence). Trimming removed 1 base at V and 3 bases at J, with 10 bases between. The CDR3 totals 14 residues. The CDR3 nucleotides read TGTGCCACCAGCAGAGCCAGGCAAAACTACGAGCAGTACTTC. Its translation: CATSRARQNYEQYF.

The chain joins TRBV3-1 to TRBJ2-3, with D hard to call. The CDR3 sequence is 15 residues long. With 1 base removed from V and 5 bases from J, the gap between germline ends came to 13 bases. Germline V gene data show CDR1 as LGHDT and CDR2 as YNNKEL (reference sequence). CDR3 in DNA: TGTGCCAGCAGCCAAGTCCCCATCAGAGGAGATACGCAGTATTTT. Residues: CASSQVPIRGDTQYF.

The chain joins TRBV6-5 to TRBJ2-5; 14 nucleotides line up with TRBD2. This CDR3 is built from 14 residues. Germline loops: CDR1 MNHEY, CDR2 SVGAGI. Germline trimming cut 6 bases from V and 5 bases from J; bases unmatched to any gene: 2. CDR3 sequence (DNA): TGTGCCAGCAGACGGACTAGCGGGAGGGAGACCCAGTACTTC. Translated, it gives CASRRTSGRETQYF.

A few counts support this clonotype. V gene TRBV28 combines with J gene TRBJ2-1; TRBD1 agrees at 10 bases. The CDR3 runs 13 residues. Germline V lookup: CDR1 MDHEN, CDR2 SYDVKM. The junction had 6 bases not matched to a gene; V was cut back by 2 bases and J by 14 bases. CDR3 sequence reads: CASSLDRGRSEFF. The DNA for the CDR3 is TGTGCCAGCAGTTTAGACAGGGGGCGTTCTGAGTTCTTC.

This clonotype was found a few times. The V and J genes are TRBV27 and TRBJ1-6; the match to TRBD1 covers 8 bases. The CDR3 extends over 16 amino acids. The trim removed 7 bases at V and 9 bases at J, leaving 14 bases unmatched. Germline values: CDR1 MNHEY, CDR2 SMNVEV (reference sequence). CDR3 sequence: CASTSQGGYGFSPLHF. CDR3 DNA sequence: TGTGCCAGCACCTCACAGGGGGGGTATGGATTTTCACCCCTCCACTTT.

This clonotype was detected a few times. The gene calls are TRBV29-1 and TRBJ2-5; 10 bases match TRBD1. Unmatched junction bases numbered 7, after V lost 8 bases and J lost 4 bases. Germline CDR1 and CDR2: SQVTM and ANQGSEA. The CDR3 runs 13 residues. The CDR3 loop reads CSTGGTGVETQYF. CDR3 DNA: TGCAGCACCGGCGGGACAGGGGTAGAGACCCAGTACTTC. Full variable domain (rest looked up from reference TRBV29-1 and TRBJ2-5): SAVISQKPSRDICQRGTSLTIQCQVDSQVTMMFWYRQQPGQSLTLIATANQGSEATYESGFVIDKFPISRPNLTFSTLTVSNMSPEDSSIYLCSTGGTGVETQYFGPGTRLLVL.

This clonotype was detected a few times. CDR3 coding DNA: TGCAGCGTTGAAGATCCGACAGACTACAATGAGCAGTTCTTC. Translation gives CSVEDPTDYNEQFF. This chain uses TRBV29-1 with TRBJ2-1; tentatively, D is TRBD1 (5 bases). This CDR3 contains 14 residues. Germline CDR1 SQVTM, CDR2 ANQGSEA. Trimming pared 0 bases from V and 3 bases from J, leaving 9 bases between.

The sample holds one count of this clonotype. V usage is TRBV29-1 and J usage is TRBJ2-5, with 11 bases matching TRBD2. This CDR3 is 14 amino acids long. Germline V CDR1 and CDR2: SQVTM, ANQGSEA. V lost 6 bases to trimming and J lost 2 bases; unmatched junction nucleotides: 5. This chain's CDR3 is CSVATSGNQETQYF. In nucleotides, the CDR3 is TGCAGCGTGGCGACTAGCGGGAATCAAGAGACCCAGTACTTC.

V and J are TRBV10-3 and TRBJ1-1; a weak D match, TRBD1 (6 bases). The CDR3 loop spans 14 amino acids. Trimming removed 5 bases at V and 0 bases at J, with 10 bases between. CDR1 and CDR2 (germline): ENHRY, SYGVKD. CDR3 nucleotide sequence: TGTGCCATCAGTTTCGGACAGATGAACACTGAAGCTTTCTTT. It translates to CAISFGQMNTEAFF.

The chain combines TRBV28 with TRBJ1-2; maybe TRBD1 (6 bases). Trimming left V 2 bases short and J 6 bases short, with 22 bases between. This CDR3 has 17 residues. Germline V CDR1 and CDR2: MDHEN, SYDVKM. The CDR3 sequence: CASSLLGQGKRLDGYTF. CDR3 nucleotide sequence: TGTGCCAGCAGTTTACTCGGGCAGGGGAAGAGGTTGGATGGCTACACCTTC.

The J gene is TRBJ2-1, the V gene TRBV4-2; 11 bases are shared with TRBD2. Germline V gene sequence: CDR1 LGHNA, CDR2 YNFKEQ. With V trimmed by 1 base and J by 6 bases, 14 bases remained unmatched. The CDR3 length is 19 residues. In DNA form, the CDR3 reads TGTGCCAGCAGCCAAGGGGTCGGCGTGGGGACTAGCGGAGTCAATGAGCAGTTCTTC. This translates into CASSQGVGVGTSGVNEQFF.

This chain uses TRBV5-6 with TRBJ2-1; possibly TRBD1 or TRBD2 for D (6 bases each). Trimming removed 2 bases at V and 5 bases at J, with 20 bases between. The CDR3 sequence is 17 residues long. Germline CDR1 reads SGHDT; CDR2 reads YYEEEE. CDR3 loop: CASSFYLARGTNNEQFF. The CDR3 DNA is TGTGCCAGCAGCTTCTACCTAGCACGCGGGACAAACAATGAGCAGTTCTTC.

The rearrangement uses TRBV5-6 and TRBJ2-3, with TRBD2 matching 8 bases. In germline, CDR1 is SGHDT, CDR2 YYEEEE. V shed 3 bases, J shed 0 bases, and the junction held 6 bases outside the gene matches. This CDR3 region has 16 residues. CDR3 bases: TGTGCCAGCAGCTCCGCGGGAGGCGGCAGCACAGATACGCAGTATTTT. Protein: CASSSAGGGSTDTQYF.

This clonotype was seen only once. V gene TRBV4-1 combines with J gene TRBJ2-7; no definite D call. The CDR3 totals 15 residues. Trimming cost V 1 base and J 3 bases, with 13 bases left between them. CDR1 is MGHRA and CDR2 is YSYEKL in the germline V gene. The CDR3 loop is CASSQGFPLVYEQYF. The CDR3 nucleotides are TGCGCCAGCAGCCAAGGGTTCCCGCTGGTCTACGAGCAGTACTTC.

This chain links TRBV11-2 with TRBJ1-6, with D possibly being TRBD1 (6 bases). Germline loops: CDR1 SGHAT, CDR2 FQNNGV. Trimming removed 5 bases at V and 13 bases at J, with 30 bases between. CDR3 length equals 18 residues. The CDR3 region has the DNA TGTGCCAGCAGCCGGTCCTACAGGGATTTTAACTTATTCTTGCCCCTCCACTTT. Encoded protein: CASSRSYRDFNLFLPLHF.

CDR3 coding DNA: TGTGCCAGCAGTTACTCGAGTGGGACCCCCAACCGTTACAATGAGCAGTTCTTC. Protein sequence: CASSYSSGTPNRYNEQFF. V and J are TRBV6-5 and TRBJ2-1; D tentatively fits TRBD1 or TRBD2 (5 bases each). V was cut by 0 bases and J by 4 bases, with 19 bases left in between. Germline V gives CDR1 MNHEY, CDR2 SVGAGI. The CDR3 consists of 18 residues.

The chain combines TRBV12-3 or TRBV12-4 with TRBJ2-1; 8 nucleotides match TRBD2. V dropped 3 bases and J dropped 5; count of bases not matched to a gene: 6. The CDR3 covers 15 residues. The CDR3 here is CASSFSGGLHNEQFF. CDR3 coding DNA: TGTGCCAGCAGTTTCAGCGGGGGCCTACACAATGAGCAGTTCTTC.

The chain couples TRBV10-3 to TRBJ2-5; 7 bases line up with TRBD1. The end of the DNA is better explained by TRBJ2-7, so the J call may be wrong. Germline CDR1 ENHRY, CDR2 SYGVKD. This CDR3 comprises 14 residues. The CDR3 bases are TGTGCCATCAGTGAGTCGGGCAGGGGGTACGAGCAGTACTTC. Protein: CAISESGRGYEQYF.

This CDR3 is CASSLLGAESYEQYF. The CDR3 DNA reads as TGCGCCAGCAGCTTGTTGGGGGCGGAATCCTACGAGCAGTACTTC. This rearrangement joins TRBV5-1 to TRBJ2-4; D possibly corresponds to TRBD1 (6 bases). The DNA end favors TRBJ2-7, so the J call may be wrong. The CDR3 is 15 amino acids. Looked up from germline, CDR1 is SGHRS and CDR2 is YFSETQ.

The chain uses TRBV3-1 and TRBJ2-1; 7 bases line up with TRBD1. The end of the DNA is better explained by TRBJ2-7, so the J call may be wrong. Looked up from germline, CDR1 is LGHDT and CDR2 is YNNKEL (reference sequence). This CDR3 is built from 16 residues. The CDR3 is CASSQDPGTDYNEQYF. The CDR3 DNA reads as TGTGCCAGCAGCCAAGACCCCGGGACAGACTACAATGAGCAGTACTTC.

V and J are TRBV4-2 and TRBJ1-3; D unclear. The CDR3 is 16 residues long. V gave up 0 bases and J gave up 2 bases, with 11 bases separating them. Germline CDR1 LGHNA, CDR2 YNFKEQ. The CDR3 loop reads CASSQDRLGTGNTIYF. The CDR3, as DNA: TGTGCCAGCAGCCAAGATAGATTGGGGACTGGAAACACCATATATTTT.

This chain joins TRBV20-1 and TRBJ2-3; D is ambiguous. CDR3 size: 14 residues. V lost 1 base to trimming and J lost 5 bases, with 13 bases between them. Germline loops: CDR1 DFQATT, CDR2 SNEGSKA (reference sequence). The CDR3 protein is CSARATALQDTQYF. The CDR3 DNA is TGCAGTGCTAGAGCGACGGCCTTACAAGATACGCAGTATTTT.

The chain links TRBV7-9 to TRBJ2-5; 7 nucleotides agree with TRBD1. The closer fit of TRBJ2-7 to the DNA end suggests the J call may be wrong. The CDR3 is 15 residues long. Germline-derived CDR1 and CDR2 are SEHNR and FQNEAQ (reference sequence). The chain's CDR3 is CASSRLRTGAYEQYF. The CDR3 DNA reads as TGTGCCAGCAGCCGACTCCGGACAGGAGCCTACGAGCAGTACTTC.